The 5 T cell receptor beta chains given below trace back to one sample, sequenced in a study of T cells in Graves' hyperthyroidism and ophthalmopathy. Amplification targeted TCR beta CDR3 regions from RNA transcripts. The TCR CDR3 was amplified in a first-round RT-PCR using the HTBI primer set. TCRdb recomputed calls from the multiplex PCR reads with MiXCR, one row per CDR3 protein. The data show a few hundred thousand distinct CDR3 sequences, less than 20% seen once. What was sequenced was blood. The source of these receptors is a woman in her thirties with Graves' hyperthyroidism.

The chain uses TRBV7-2 and TRBJ2-1; TRBD1 or TRBD2 may be the D gene (5 bases each). V dropped 2 bases and J dropped 7 bases, with 9 bases sitting between them. This CDR3 has 13 amino acids. Germline V gives CDR1 SGHTA, CDR2 FQGNSA. CDR3 loop: CASSLYGANEQFF. Written as DNA, the CDR3 is TGTGCCAGCAGCTTATACGGGGCGAATGAGCAGTTCTTC.

Of note for this clonotype: A much larger clone is a single base away; this may be a read error. The V and J genes are TRBV28 and TRBJ1-2, with 9 nucleotides matching TRBD1. CDR3 length equals 14 residues. CDR1 is MDHEN and CDR2 is SYDVKM in the germline V gene. In DNA, the CDR3 is TGTGCCTGCAGTTTAACAGGGGGCCGGAATGGCTACACCTTC. This gives the protein CACSLTGGRNGYTF.

In its sample, this clonotype was seen a few times. The V call is TRBV12-5, the J call TRBJ1-5; the D gene is possibly TRBD1 (5 bases). Germline V gene lookup returns CDR1 LGHNT and CDR2 FRNRAP. V was trimmed by 6 bases and J by 3 bases, leaving 18 bases between them. This CDR3 contains 16 residues. The DNA for the CDR3 is TGTGCTAGTGGCCCCGGGGGAGGACACCTCAATCAGCCCCAGCATTTT. This translates into CASGPGGGHLNQPQHF.

The chain recombines TRBV9 with TRBJ1-1; no clear D gene. V was cut by 2 bases and J by 8 bases, with 13 bases left in between. CDR1 and CDR2 (germline): SGDLS, YYNGEE. The CDR3 is made up of 13 amino acids. Here the CDR3 reads CASSVGSSAEAFF. CDR3 sequence (DNA): TGTGCCAGCAGCGTCGGGTCCTCGGCCGAAGCTTTCTTT.

This clonotype was found a few times. The gene calls are TRBV20-1 and TRBJ1-2; D gene uncertain. Germline loops: CDR1 DFQATT, CDR2 SNEGSKA (reference sequence). Trimming took 0 bases from V and 8 from J, leaving 7 bases between them. This CDR3 comprises 11 residues. CDR3 coding DNA: TGCAGTGCTAGAGATAACCAGGGCTACACCTTC. It codes for CSARDNQGYTF.